The rows below give T cell receptor beta chains drawn from one sample of a study of OX40 agonist ivuxolimab in advanced cancers. Libraries were prepared by immunoSEQ multiplex PCR; TCRdb keeps only in-frame clonotypes and omits some of them. The sample shows 76,000 or so clones, approximately 86% of them seen only once. The sequenced sample was CD4+ or CD8+ T cells sorted from blood, obtained in a trial of the OX40 agonist ivuxolimab. The receptors were sampled from an adult with an advanced solid tumor such as melanoma, head and neck, liver or kidney cancer. The CDR3 runs from the conserved cysteine through the conserved F or W. A D gene is named only where the DNA matches it firmly. Clone size is given for some rows only: seen once, a few or many times, or a class if the clone is expanded.

CDR3 length,J gene,clone size,V gene,D gene,CDR3 protein,CDR3 DNA
17,TRBJ1-2,NA,TRBV30,NA,CAWSGSPSDSFNYGYTF,TGTGCCTGGAGCGGAAGCCCATCCGACTCGTTTAACTATGGCTACACCTTC
14,TRBJ2-5,NA,TRBV5-1,NA,CASSSRRVGETQYF,TGCGCCAGCAGCAGCCGTCGGGTAGGTGAGACCCAGTACTTC
15,TRBJ2-2,NA,TRBV30,TRBD2,CAWRALAANTGELFF,TGTGCCTGGAGGGCACTAGCGGCTAACACCGGGGAGCTGTTTTTT
13,TRBJ2-5,NA,TRBV27,NA,CASSLRTLETQYF,TGTGCCAGCAGTTTAAGAACTTTGGAGACCCAGTACTTC
14,TRBJ2-1,NA,TRBV29-1,TRBD2,CSPRDERELGEQFF,TGCAGCCCCCGAGATGAGCGGGAGTTGGGTGAGCAGTTCTTC
14,TRBJ2-3,NA,TRBV5-4,NA,CASSLAGATDTQYF,TGTGCCAGCAGCTTGGCCGGGGCCACAGATACGCAGTATTTT
13,TRBJ1-1,NA,TRBV7-9,NA,CASRRSLNTEAFF,TGTGCCAGCAGAAGGTCACTCAACACTGAAGCTTTCTTT
15,TRBJ2-3,NA,TRBV5-1,TRBD2,CASSFQRGGTDTQYF,TGCGCCAGCAGCTTCCAGCGGGGGGGCACAGATACGCAGTATTTT
14,TRBJ2-7,NA,TRBV18,NA,CASSPSESSYEQYF,TGTGCCAGCTCACCATCGGAAAGCAGCTACGAGCAGTACTTC
13,TRBJ1-2,NA,TRBV30,NA,CAWSKGANYGYTF,TGTGCCTGGAGTAAGGGGGCTAACTATGGCTACACCTTC
17,TRBJ2-2,NA,TRBV19,TRBD1,CASKPAIQGRYTGELFF,TGTGCCAGTAAACCCGCCATACAGGGGCGGTACACCGGGGAGCTGTTTTTT
13,TRBJ2-7,NA,TRBV10-3,NA,CASGVQASYEQYF,TGTGCCTCGGGGGTACAGGCCTCCTACGAGCAGTACTTC
13,TRBJ2-2,NA,TRBV7-2,NA,CASSLSFTGELFF,TGTGCCAGCAGCTTATCCTTCACCGGGGAGCTGTTTTTT
14,TRBJ2-2,NA,TRBV7-9,NA,CASSLSLTAGELFF,TGTGCCAGCAGCTTAAGTTTGACAGCCGGGGAGCTGTTTTTT
15,TRBJ2-7,NA,TRBV7-8,TRBD1,CASSPYRDRGYEQYF,TGTGCCAGCAGTCCATACCGGGACAGGGGGTACGAGCAGTACTTC
19,TRBJ1-1,NA,TRBV7-9,NA,CASSLTTFRDAIMNTEAFF,TGTGCCAGCAGCTTAACGACCTTCCGGGACGCGATAATGAACACTGAAGCTTTCTTT
15,TRBJ2-1,NA,TRBV6-1,TRBD2,CASTERGDSYNEQFF,TGTGCCAGCACAGAGCGGGGGGACTCTTACAATGAGCAGTTCTTC
15,TRBJ1-1,NA,TRBV7-2,NA,CASSLGGGYNTEAFF,TGTGCCAGCAGCTTAGGCGGGGGGTACAACACTGAAGCTTTCTTT
14,TRBJ2-1,NA,TRBV5-1,TRBD2,CASSTLAGENEQFF,TGCGCCAGCAGCACCCTAGCGGGAGAGAATGAGCAGTTCTTC
13,TRBJ1-2,NA,TRBV5-6,TRBD1,CASSYDRGYGYTF,TGTGCCAGCAGCTACGACAGGGGCTATGGCTACACCTTC
17,TRBJ1-2,NA,TRBV4-3,TRBD1,CASSQDGGGTGYYGYTF,TGCGCCAGCAGCCAAGATGGGGGGGGGACAGGGTATTATGGCTACACCTTC
14,TRBJ2-2,NA,TRBV19,NA,CASSTGTNTGELFF,TGTGCCAGTAGTACCGGGACTAACACCGGGGAGCTGTTTTTT
16,TRBJ1-2,NA,TRBV5-5,TRBD1,CASSYGLQGASDGYTF,TGTGCCAGCAGCTACGGGTTACAGGGGGCATCCGATGGCTACACCTTC
14,TRBJ2-7,NA,TRBV7-8,NA,CASSQQTGSYEQYF,TGTGCCAGCAGCCAACAAACAGGGTCCTACGAGCAGTACTTC
15,TRBJ1-1,NA,TRBV14,NA,CASSQVRSWDTEAFF,TGTGCCAGCAGCCAAGTCCGGTCATGGGACACTGAAGCTTTCTTT
15,TRBJ1-5,medium-sized,TRBV6-1,NA,CASRSSWAELGPQHF,TGTGCCAGCAGGTCAAGTTGGGCCGAGCTAGGGCCCCAGCATTTT
17,TRBJ2-3,NA,TRBV7-3,TRBD2,CASSLTGVSSGVDTQYF,TGTGCCAGCAGCTTAACAGGGGTGTCTAGCGGGGTTGATACGCAGTATTTT
18,TRBJ2-2,NA,TRBV11-3,TRBD1,CASSLDLWGQDGPGELFF,TGTGCCAGCAGCTTAGATTTATGGGGACAGGACGGTCCCGGGGAGCTGTTTTTT
13,TRBJ1-4,NA,TRBV30,NA,CAWSVLRGEKLFF,TGTGCCTGGAGTGTACTACGGGGTGAAAAACTGTTTTTT
14,TRBJ2-3,NA,TRBV28,NA,CASSLGGLTDTQYF,TGTGCCAGCAGTTTAGGGGGGCTCACAGATACGCAGTATTTT
13,TRBJ1-1,many,TRBV14,NA,CASSRGLGAEAFF,TGTGCCAGCAGCCGAGGGCTTGGGGCTGAAGCTTTCTTT
13,TRBJ2-7,NA,TRBV7-2,NA,CASSLTGTYEQYF,TGTGCCAGCAGCTTAACAGGTACCTACGAGCAGTACTTC
14,TRBJ1-2,NA,TRBV30,NA,CAWSAGISRYGYTF,TGTGCCTGGAGTGCAGGGATTTCCCGCTATGGCTACACCTTC
14,TRBJ2-2,NA,TRBV9,TRBD1,CASSVSRGIGELFF,TGTGCCAGCAGCGTATCCAGGGGGATCGGGGAGCTGTTTTTT
14,TRBJ2-5,NA,TRBV19,TRBD2,CASSTTSGRGTQYF,TGTGCCAGTAGTACTACTAGCGGTAGGGGGACCCAGTACTTC
16,TRBJ1-5,NA,TRBV19,TRBD1,CASISTGQGEAQPQHF,TGTGCCAGTATTTCGACGGGACAGGGGGAAGCTCAGCCCCAGCATTTT
14,TRBJ1-4,NA,TRBV7-9,NA,CASSSRWGNEKLFF,TGTGCCAGCAGCTCCCGTTGGGGTAATGAAAAACTGTTTTTT
14,TRBJ1-5,NA,TRBV7-2,NA,CASSLATANQPQHF,TGTGCCAGCAGCTTAGCTACAGCCAATCAGCCCCAGCATTTT
14,TRBJ2-1,NA,TRBV11-3,TRBD2,CASSLGLAVNEQFF,TGTGCCAGCAGCTTAGGGCTAGCGGTCAATGAGCAGTTCTTC
15,TRBJ2-3,NA,TRBV10-3,TRBD1,CAISTGTGSTDTQYF,TGTGCCATCAGTACCGGGACAGGGAGCACAGATACGCAGTATTTT
14,TRBJ2-7,NA,TRBV7-2,NA,CASSLGRGSYEQYF,TGTGCCAGCAGCTTAGGACGAGGGTCCTACGAGCAGTACTTC
14,TRBJ2-7,once,TRBV19,NA,CASSINVWPYEQYF,TGTGCCAGTAGTATTAACGTTTGGCCTTACGAGCAGTACTTC
13,TRBJ2-5,NA,TRBV7-2,NA,CASSLNPRETQYF,TGTGCCAGCAGCTTAAATCCTCGGGAGACCCAGTACTTC
16,TRBJ2-3,NA,TRBV5-1,TRBD2,CASSLGASGPTDTQYF,TGCGCCAGCAGCTTGGGCGCTAGCGGGCCCACAGATACGCAGTATTTT
15,TRBJ1-6,NA,TRBV5-8,NA,CASSLETVNNSPLHF,TGTGCCAGCAGCTTGGAGACCGTTAATAATTCACCCCTCCACTTT
15,TRBJ1-1,NA,TRBV28,NA,CASRWSGTAGTEAFF,TGTGCCAGCAGGTGGTCGGGGACCGCGGGTACTGAAGCTTTCTTT